The 17 T cell receptor beta chains reported below all come from one sample, sequenced in a study of PD-L1 blockade in urothelial cancer. As to time point: pretreatment peripheral blood. Sequencing used immunoSEQ multiplex PCR; TCRdb keeps in-frame clones, though not all of them. The sample yields 58,000 or so clones, about four fifths seen once. This specimen was PBMCs, taken around atezolizumab (anti-PD-L1) treatment. Receptors originate from a man aged 70-80 years with urothelial cancer.

This sequence joins TRBV19 and TRBJ2-5, with a possible D match to TRBD2 (5 bases). V was clipped by 3 bases and J by 2 bases, with 16 bases between them. The CDR3 runs to 16 residues. The germline CDR1 and CDR2 sequences are LNHDA and SQIVND (reference sequence). The CDR3 loop is CASSIGPAAIQETQYF. For the CDR3, the DNA is TGTGCCAGTAGTATTGGTCCAGCGGCAATACAAGAGACCCAGTACTTC.

This clone was counted between two and nine times. This sequence joins TRBV27 and TRBJ2-6; D remains unclear. The CDR3 is 15 amino acids. Trimming took 5 bases from V and 0 from J, leaving 8 bases between them. CDR1 MNHEY and CDR2 SMNVEV come from the germline V gene (reference sequence). Here the CDR3 reads CASSPLLSGANVLTF. In DNA form, the CDR3 reads TGTGCCAGCAGTCCCTTACTCTCTGGGGCCAACGTCCTGACTTTC. Drawing the rest from reference TRBV27 and TRBJ2-6, the complete variable domain is EAQVTQNPRYLITVTGKKLTVTCSQNMNHEYMSWYRQDPGLGLRQIYYSMNVEVTDKGDVPEGYKVSRKEKRNFPLILESPSPNQTSLYFCASSPLLSGANVLTFGAGSRLTVL.

The V call is TRBV19, the J call TRBJ2-3, with D unresolved. V lost 6 bases to trimming and J lost 1 base, with 8 bases between them. CDR3 length: 13 residues. Germline V gene lookup returns CDR1 LNHDA and CDR2 SQIVND (reference sequence). CDR3 amino acids: CASRQDRTDTQYF. CDR3 nucleotides: TGTGCCAGTAGGCAGGATCGCACAGATACGCAGTATTTT.

The chain links TRBV4-1 to TRBJ2-7; 12 bases agree with TRBD2. Trimming took 4 bases from V and 7 from J; bases not matched to a gene: 5. This CDR3 comprises 14 residues. Germline assignment: CDR1 MGHRA and CDR2 YSYEKL. The CDR3 is CASSPGLAGREQYF. Here the CDR3 DNA reads TGCGCCAGCAGCCCCGGACTAGCGGGAAGGGAGCAGTACTTC.

This sequence joins TRBV9 and TRBJ1-1; possibly TRBD1 for D (5 bases). Germline V gene sequence: CDR1 SGDLS, CDR2 YYNGEE. With 4 bases removed from V and 1 base from J, the gap between germline ends came to 14 bases. This CDR3 has 15 residues. This chain's CDR3 is CASSPLGQGNTEAFF. The CDR3 coding sequence is TGTGCCAGCAGCCCTTTGGGGCAGGGGAACACTGAAGCTTTCTTT.

V is TRBV6-4 and J is TRBJ2-7; 9 bases align to TRBD1. V shed 0 bases, J shed 3 bases, and the junction held 6 bases outside the gene matches. This CDR3 has 16 residues. From germline, CDR1 is MRHNA and CDR2 SNTAGT. CDR3 protein: CASSDSGTGLNYEQYF. The CDR3 DNA sequence: TGTGCCAGCAGTGACTCGGGGACAGGGCTCAACTACGAGCAGTACTTC.

This clone was detected only once. The chain couples TRBV6-1 to TRBJ2-1; 14 positions match TRBD2. The CDR3 totals 18 residues. J lost 1 base, V lost 3 bases, and 5 bases had no gene match. CDR1 is MNHNS, CDR2 SASEGT, per germline. CDR3 amino acids: CASSDGTSGRGSYNEQFF. As DNA, the CDR3 is TGTGCCAGCAGTGACGGGACTAGCGGGAGAGGGTCCTACAATGAGCAGTTCTTC.

This clone was observed a handful of times. The rearrangement joins TRBV15 to TRBJ2-1; D is possibly TRBD2 (6 bases). Germline CDR1 is LNHNV and CDR2 is YYDKDF (reference sequence). CDR3 length: 16 amino acids. The ends were cut back, 1 base at V and 4 bases at J, with 14 bases in the middle. CDR3 DNA: TGTGCCACCAGCAGAGTCTACGGGAGTCTATACAATGAGCAGTTCTTC. Its protein is CATSRVYGSLYNEQFF.

The chain carries TRBV7-9 and TRBJ2-5; D might be TRBD2 (6 bases). The V end was cut by 4 bases, the J end by 2 bases, with 11 bases between. Germline loops: CDR1 SEHNR, CDR2 FQNEAQ (reference sequence). The CDR3 is 14 amino acids. The CDR3 nucleotides are TGTGCCAGCAGCTCTGCTAGCGCTCAAGAGACCCAGTACTTC. Its translation: CASSSASAQETQYF. The whole variable domain, remainder taken from reference TRBV7-9 and TRBJ2-5, is DTGVSQNPRHKITKRGQNVTFRCDPISEHNRLYWYRQTLGQGPEFLTYFQNEAQLEKSRLLSDRFSAERPKGSFSTLEIQRTEQGDSAMYLCASSSASAQETQYFGPGTRLLVL.

The J gene is TRBJ2-6, the V gene TRBV19; D perhaps matches TRBD1 (5 bases). Germline V CDR1 and CDR2: LNHDA, SQIVND (reference sequence). There are 14 residues in the CDR3. Deletions cut 5 bases from V and 2 bases from J, with 7 bases between. This chain's CDR3 is CASSPGTGANVLTF. The DNA of the CDR3 is TGTGCCAGTAGTCCAGGGACTGGGGCCAACGTCCTGACTTTC.

This sequence joins TRBV2 and TRBJ2-5, with 7 nucleotides matching TRBD2. The germline V gene has CDR1 SNHLY and CDR2 FYNNEI. The CDR3 sequence is 13 residues long. Germline trimming cut 7 bases from V and 1 base from J; bases unmatched to any gene: 3. For the CDR3, the DNA is TGTGCCAGCAATCCGGGGGGCCAAGAGACCCAGTACTTC. It encodes CASNPGGQETQYF.

V is TRBV30 and J is TRBJ1-1; no reliable D call. Germline loops: CDR1 GTSNPN, CDR2 SVGIG (reference sequence). V shed 5 bases and J shed 0 bases, with 7 bases lying between them. The CDR3 is 12 residues long. DNA for the CDR3: TGTGCCTGGGCCGGGGTGAACACTGAAGCTTTCTTT. Translating gives CAWAGVNTEAFF. Full variable domain (remainder filled in from reference TRBV30 and TRBJ1-1): SQTIHQWPATLVQPVGSPLSLECTVEGTSNPNLYWYRQAAGRGLQLLFYSVGIGQISSEVPQNLSASRPQDRQFILSSKKLLLSDSGFYLCAWAGVNTEAFFGQGTRLTVV.

A few counts support this clone. V usage is TRBV7-2 and J usage is TRBJ1-4; 10 nucleotides line up with TRBD1. The CDR3 is 15 residues long. V was clipped by 3 bases and J by 5 bases; unmatched bases: 3. CDR1 and CDR2 (germline): SGHTA, FQGNSA. CDR3: CASSFRQGANEKLFF. The CDR3 DNA reads as TGTGCCAGCAGCTTCAGACAGGGGGCAAATGAAAAACTGTTTTTT.

This CDR3 is CASSFVSGRSSYEQYF. The CDR3 DNA reads TGTGCCAGCAGTTTTGTATCCGGGAGGTCTTCCTACGAGCAGTACTTC. V gene TRBV28 combines with J gene TRBJ2-7; 7 bases map to TRBD2. Germline CDR1 and CDR2: MDHEN and SYDVKM. V was clipped by 3 bases and J by 1 base; unmatched bases: 9. The CDR3 consists of 16 residues.

This chain connects TRBV27 to TRBJ2-3, with 11 bases that match TRBD1. Trimming at V came to 1 base and at J to 2 bases, leaving 8 bases not matched to a gene. CDR3 size: 18 residues. Germline V gene data show CDR1 as MNHEY and CDR2 as SMNVEV (reference sequence). In nucleotides, the CDR3 is TGTGCCAGCAGTTTATGGACAGGGGGCGCGGGGTTCACAGATACGCAGTATTTT. This gives the protein CASSLWTGGAGFTDTQYF.

This clone was seen a single time. This rearrangement joins TRBV7-9 to TRBJ2-6, with 8 bases identical to TRBD1. Germline V gene data show CDR1 as SEHNR and CDR2 as FQNEAQ (reference sequence). The CDR3 contains 17 residues. V shed 6 bases, J shed 1 base, and the junction held 8 bases outside the gene matches. CDR3 coding DNA: TGTGCCAGCAGGCCGGACAGGGCCCATTCTGGGGCCAACGTCCTGACTTTC. This gives the protein CASRPDRAHSGANVLTF.

The V gene is TRBV5-1, the J gene TRBJ2-7, with 11 bases aligning to TRBD2. Germline CDR1 SGHRS, CDR2 YFSETQ. J was trimmed by 4 bases and V by 4 bases; bases with no gene match: 7. CDR3 length: 15 residues. CDR3 sequence reads: CASSRVTSGGYEQYF. CDR3 in DNA: TGCGCCAGCAGCCGGGTTACTAGCGGGGGATACGAGCAGTACTTC.